The 19 T cell receptor beta chains presented below share a single source sample, sequenced in a study of OX40 agonist ivuxolimab in advanced cancers. Sequenced by immunoSEQ multiplex PCR; TCRdb stores in-frame clones only, minus some. Seen here are tens of thousands of clones, roughly 92% observed once, and the top ten hold around 9%. This material consisted of CD4+ or CD8+ T cells sorted from blood, taken in a trial of the OX40 agonist ivuxolimab. These TCRs come from an adult with an advanced solid tumor such as melanoma, head and neck, liver or kidney cancer.

The rearrangement links TRBV19 to TRBJ1-5; TRBD1 is a possible D gene (5 bases). Looked up from germline, CDR1 is LNHDA and CDR2 is SQIVND (reference sequence). The CDR3 is 21 residues long. V lost 6 bases, J lost 1 base, and 31 bases lay in between. The DNA of the CDR3 is TGTGCCAGTAGCCACAGCGCGGGGAGGGACTGGGGATATATGAGCAATCAGCCCCAGCATTTT. Its translation is CASSHSAGRDWGYMSNQPQHF.

The chain is built from TRBV19 and TRBJ2-1, with a possible D match to TRBD2 (6 bases). The CDR3 sequence is 15 residues long. The germline gives CDR1 LNHDA, CDR2 SQIVND (reference sequence). V lost 4 bases, J lost 1 base, and 11 bases lay in between. DNA for the CDR3: TGTGCCAGTAGTACCGCGCGGGGATCCTACAATGAGCAGTTCTTC. It codes for CASSTARGSYNEQFF.

The rearrangement uses TRBV30 and TRBJ1-1; the D is unclear. Trimming removed 3 bases at V and 6 bases at J, with 14 bases between. The CDR3 consists of 13 residues. Germline CDR1 reads GTSNPN; CDR2 reads SVGIG (reference sequence). The CDR3 region is CAWSVLKGSEAFF. CDR3 sequence (DNA): TGTGCCTGGAGCGTCTTGAAGGGCTCTGAAGCTTTCTTT. Based on the CDR3 plus reference TRBV30 and TRBJ1-1, the full variable domain is SQTIHQWPATLVQPVGSPLSLECTVEGTSNPNLYWYRQAAGRGLQLLFYSVGIGQISSEVPQNLSASRPQDRQFILSSKKLLLSDSGFYLCAWSVLKGSEAFFGQGTRLTVV.

J is TRBJ1-1 and V is TRBV30; D ambiguous. Trimming cost V 2 bases and J 4 bases, with 17 bases left between them. The CDR3 covers 15 residues. Germline V gene sequence: CDR1 GTSNPN, CDR2 SVGIG (reference sequence). The CDR3 DNA reads TGTGCCTGGAGTCCTCCGCGGGTGGGTGGCACTGAAGCTTTCTTT. Translation: CAWSPPRVGGTEAFF. Full variable domain (outside the CDR3, taken from reference TRBV30 and TRBJ1-1): SQTIHQWPATLVQPVGSPLSLECTVEGTSNPNLYWYRQAAGRGLQLLFYSVGIGQISSEVPQNLSASRPQDRQFILSSKKLLLSDSGFYLCAWSPPRVGGTEAFFGQGTRLTVV.

The gene calls are TRBV27 and TRBJ2-7; 8 nucleotides agree with TRBD1. The CDR3 is 16 residues long. Germline V gene sequence: CDR1 MNHEY, CDR2 SMNVEV (reference sequence). With 5 bases clipped from V and 1 base from J, the junction kept 10 bases outside the gene matches. CDR3: CASSPQTGEVSYEQYF. The CDR3 DNA reads as TGTGCCAGCAGTCCGCAGACAGGGGAGGTGTCCTACGAGCAGTACTTC.

The chain is built from TRBV20-1 and TRBJ2-5; no firm D call. The tail of the sequence fits TRBJ2-7 better, so the J call may be wrong. This CDR3 comprises 11 residues. Germline V gene sequence: CDR1 DFQATT, CDR2 SNEGSKA (reference sequence). CDR3 bases: TGCAGTGCTAAAAAGCTTAGCGAGCAGTACTTC. This translates into CSAKKLSEQYF.

This sequence joins TRBV4-3 and TRBJ1-2, with 7 bases aligning to TRBD1. This CDR3 spans 15 amino acids. V was clipped by 5 bases and J by 8 bases; unmatched bases: 14. Germline CDR1 reads LGHNA; CDR2 reads YSLEER. CDR3 sequence reads: CASSASYTGAGGYTF. DNA of the CDR3: TGCGCCAGCAGCGCATCCTACACAGGGGCGGGGGGCTACACCTTC.

V is TRBV9 and J is TRBJ2-5; 8 positions match TRBD2. There are 15 residues in the CDR3. The germline V gene has CDR1 SGDLS and CDR2 YYNGEE. Trimming took 4 bases from V and 5 from J; bases not matched to a gene: 10. This CDR3 reads CASSFLAGGGETQYF. The CDR3 nucleotides read TGTGCCAGCAGCTTCCTAGCGGGCGGGGGGGAGACCCAGTACTTC.

The chain combines TRBV2 with TRBJ1-4; 7 positions agree with TRBD1. The CDR3 sequence is 14 residues long. The V and J ends lost 5 bases and 7 bases, in that order; junction bases with no gene match: 7. Germline V CDR1 and CDR2: SNHLY, FYNNEI. The CDR3 nucleotides read TGTGCCAGCAGTAACGACAGGGACGCTGAAAAACTGTTTTTT. As protein: CASSNDRDAEKLFF.

The CDR3 spells CASSQVTGLAREQYF. DNA of the CDR3: TGCGCCAGCAGCCAAGTGACCGGACTAGCCAGGGAGCAGTACTTC. The chain has TRBV4-1 and TRBJ2-7, with TRBD2 matching over 8 bases. The J segment lost 7 bases and the V segment lost 1 base, leaving 9 bases of the junction unmatched. CDR3 length: 15 amino acids. CDR1 MGHRA and CDR2 YSYEKL come from the germline V gene.

V gene TRBV29-1 combines with J gene TRBJ2-7, with 8 bases identical to TRBD1. The V and J ends lost 4 bases and 2 bases, in that order; junction bases with no gene match: 7. CDR1 is SQVTM, CDR2 ANQGSEA, per germline. The CDR3 extends over 14 amino acids. CDR3 bases: TGCAGCGTTGGAAGGGACAGGTCCCCCTACGAGCAGTACTTC. Its translation: CSVGRDRSPYEQYF.

V usage is TRBV4-1 and J usage is TRBJ1-1; D perhaps matches TRBD1 (5 bases). This CDR3 has 13 amino acids. V was cut by 4 bases and J by 1 base, with 7 bases left in between. Per germline, CDR1 MGHRA and CDR2 YSYEKL. The CDR3 sequence: CASSPTGNTEAFF. CDR3 nucleotides: TGCGCCAGCAGCCCCACAGGGAACACTGAAGCTTTCTTT.

This chain uses TRBV9 with TRBJ2-1, with D uncertain. V was cut by 0 bases and J by 7 bases, with 14 bases left in between. The CDR3 length is 15 residues. Germline assignment: CDR1 SGDLS and CDR2 YYNGEE. The CDR3 DNA follows: TGTGCCAGCAGCGTAGGGAAATCGGGCGGAAATGAGCAGTTCTTC. Encoded protein: CASSVGKSGGNEQFF.

This CDR3 reads CASSLGTANYGYTF. The CDR3 region has the DNA TGTGCCAGCAGCTTAGGGACAGCTAACTATGGCTACACCTTC. The V and J genes are TRBV13 and TRBJ1-2, with D possibly being TRBD1 (5 bases). The CDR3 is 14 amino acids. V gave up 0 bases and J gave up 0 bases, with 5 bases separating them. Looked up from germline, CDR1 is PRHDT and CDR2 is FYEKMQ (reference sequence).

The V call is TRBV19, the J call TRBJ2-7; TRBD1 matches at 9 bases. Germline V gives CDR1 LNHDA, CDR2 SQIVND (reference sequence). This CDR3 comprises 14 residues. J was trimmed by 2 bases and V by 5 bases; bases with no gene match: 4. CDR3 nucleotide sequence: TGTGCCAGTAGTGGAGGGACAGGGACCTACGAGCAGTACTTC. Translating gives CASSGGTGTYEQYF.

CDR3 amino acids: CASAAVADTEAFF. The CDR3, as DNA: TGTGCCAGTGCTGCAGTGGCTGACACTGAAGCTTTCTTT. This chain joins TRBV19 and TRBJ1-1; D uncertain. From germline, CDR1 is LNHDA and CDR2 SQIVND (reference sequence). The CDR3 is 13 residues long. Trimming shortened V by 8 bases and J by 3 bases, and 13 bases separated the two germline ends.

The rearrangement uses TRBV4-1 and TRBJ2-7; 8 nucleotides match TRBD1. With 3 bases clipped from V and 4 bases from J, the junction kept 8 bases outside the gene matches. Germline V gives CDR1 MGHRA, CDR2 YSYEKL. The CDR3 length is 15 residues. In DNA form, the CDR3 reads TGCGCCAGCAGCCACCCTCCAGGGGGCCGGTACGAGCAGTACTTC. This encodes CASSHPPGGRYEQYF.

This clone was counted a single time. The V call is TRBV5-1, the J call TRBJ1-1, with unresolved D. V lost 0 bases and J 0 bases, leaving 6 bases between the germline ends. Germline CDR1 is SGHRS and CDR2 is YFSETQ. CDR3 length: 14 residues. CDR3 in amino acids: CASSLGTVNTEAFF. The CDR3 DNA is TGCGCCAGCAGCTTGGGGACGGTGAACACTGAAGCTTTCTTT.

This clone was counted once. The chain joins TRBV6-5 to TRBJ1-1; no definite D call. Germline V gives CDR1 MNHEY, CDR2 SVGAGI. V was clipped by 0 bases and J by 1 base, with 9 bases between them. The CDR3 is 15 residues long. As DNA, the CDR3 is TGTGCCAGCAGTTACTCCCCCCGGGGGAACACTGAAGCTTTCTTT. Its translation: CASSYSPRGNTEAFF.